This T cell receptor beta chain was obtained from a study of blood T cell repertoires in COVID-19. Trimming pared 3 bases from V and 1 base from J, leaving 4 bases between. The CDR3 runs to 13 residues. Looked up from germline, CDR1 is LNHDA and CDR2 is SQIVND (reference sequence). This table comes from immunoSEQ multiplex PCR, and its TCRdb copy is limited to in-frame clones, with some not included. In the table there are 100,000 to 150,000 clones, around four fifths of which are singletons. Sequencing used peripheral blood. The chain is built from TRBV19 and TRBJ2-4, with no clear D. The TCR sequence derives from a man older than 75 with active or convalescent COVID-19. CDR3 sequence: CASSIEAKNIQYF. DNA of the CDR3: TGTGCCAGTAGTATTGAGGCCAAAAACATTCAGTACTTC.